These 30 T cell receptor beta chains share one sample of origin, sequenced in a study of PD-1 blockade in classical Hodgkin lymphoma. Assay used: immunoSEQ multiplex PCR; TCRdb lists only in-frame clones, some missing. The data show over 15,000 clones, with less than 80% seen just once and around 8% held by the top ten. There was relapse after autologous stem cell transplantation in every patient, and there was variation in brentuximab vedotin exposure. The specimen comprised peripheral blood mononuclear cells (PBMCs), sampled before the second cycle of nivolumab. All receptors come from a human donor with classical Hodgkin lymphoma.

This clone was seen more than once but under ten times. The chain couples TRBV5-4 to TRBJ2-5, with 7 bases identical to TRBD1. Trimming at V came to 4 bases and at J to 4 bases, leaving 7 bases not matched to a gene. Germline assignment: CDR1 SGHNT and CDR2 YYREEE (reference sequence). This CDR3 comprises 14 residues. The CDR3 bases are TGTGCCAGCAGCCTACGACAGGGTGGAGAGACCCAGTACTTC. It translates to CASSLRQGGETQYF.

This clone appeared once. The chain joins TRBV29-1 to TRBJ2-7; D perhaps matches TRBD2 (5 bases). CDR3 size: 13 residues. V was shortened by 0 bases and J by 5 bases, with 11 bases between the two germline ends. CDR1 and CDR2 from the germline V gene are SQVTM and ANQGSEA. In DNA form, the CDR3 reads TGCAGCGTTGAAGATGGCACTAGGCACGAGCAGTACTTC. Protein product: CSVEDGTRHEQYF.

CDR3 sequence reads: CASSLSRSPSGEQFF. DNA for the CDR3: TGTGCCAGCAGTTTATCGAGGTCTCCTAGCGGTGAGCAGTTCTTC. The chain recombines TRBV27 with TRBJ2-1, with TRBD2 matching 7 bases. The CDR3 is 15 amino acids. V was pared by 0 bases and J by 9 bases, with 8 bases of the junction left unmatched. Germline assignment: CDR1 MNHEY and CDR2 SMNVEV (reference sequence).

The V call is TRBV7-3, the J call TRBJ2-3; D unresolved. Germline values: CDR1 SGHTA, CDR2 FQGTGA. The V and J ends lost 4 bases and 1 base respectively, with 12 bases between them. The CDR3 runs 15 residues. This CDR3 is CASSSFPAGTDTQYF. The CDR3 DNA reads TGTGCCAGCAGCTCTTTCCCGGCGGGCACAGATACGCAGTATTTT.

This chain joins TRBV5-6 and TRBJ1-3; the match to TRBD1 covers 7 bases. V trimming: 4 bases; J trimming: 5 bases; junction bases outside the gene matches: 12. From germline, CDR1 is SGHDT and CDR2 YYEEEE. The CDR3 covers 16 residues. The CDR3 loop is CASSTYRMDRRNTIYF. DNA for the CDR3: TGTGCCAGCAGCACTTACCGGATGGACAGGCGAAACACCATATATTTT. The variable domain in full, completed from reference TRBV5-6 and TRBJ1-3, reads DAGVTQSPTHLIKTRGQQVTLRCSPKSGHDTVSWYQQALGQGPQFIFQYYEEEERQRGNFPDRFSGHQFPNYSSELNVNALLLGDSALYLCASSTYRMDRRNTIYFGEGSWLTVV.

About this clone itself: Other DNA sequences of this sample code for an identical CDR3. The rearrangement uses TRBV6-5 and TRBJ2-5, with TRBD1 identical over 7 bases. The CDR3 loop spans 13 amino acids. After removal of 5 bases from V and 5 bases from J, the junction contained 5 bases not matched to a gene. In germline, CDR1 is MNHEY, CDR2 SVGAGI. CDR3 in DNA: TGTGCCAGCAGTCGGGACAGACAGGAGACCCAGTACTTC. Amino acid sequence: CASSRDRQETQYF.

This rearrangement joins TRBV5-1 to TRBJ2-1, with D maybe TRBD2 (5 bases). V was shortened by 1 base and J by 5 bases, with 7 bases between the two germline ends. In germline, CDR1 is SGHRS, CDR2 YFSETQ. The length of the CDR3 is 13 residues. Here the CDR3 reads CASSLRGHNEQFF. The CDR3 bases are TGCGCCAGCAGCTTGAGAGGGCACAATGAGCAGTTCTTC.

The rearrangement uses TRBV5-6 and TRBJ2-7, with a possible D match to TRBD1 (5 bases). This CDR3 region has 13 residues. Germline V gene sequence: CDR1 SGHDT, CDR2 YYEEEE. V was shortened by 4 bases and J by 5 bases, with 13 bases between the two germline ends. As DNA, the CDR3 is TGTGCCAGCAGCATCGGAAGGGGCCACGAGCAGTACTTC. This encodes CASSIGRGHEQYF.

This sequence joins TRBV29-1 and TRBJ1-2, with D possibly TRBD1 on 5 matching bases. CDR1 and CDR2 from the germline V gene are SQVTM and ANQGSEA. The V and J ends lost 2 bases and 4 bases respectively, with 8 bases between them. The CDR3 extends over 12 amino acids. CDR3 loop: CSVEQGSYGYTF. CDR3 DNA sequence: TGCAGCGTTGAACAGGGCAGCTATGGCTACACCTTC.

The J gene is TRBJ2-3, the V gene TRBV7-2; the match to TRBD2 covers 10 bases. The J segment lost 4 bases and the V segment lost 3 bases, leaving 7 bases of the junction unmatched. The CDR3 is 16 residues long. Germline V CDR1 and CDR2: SGHTA, FQGNSA. CDR3 DNA: TGTGCCAGCAGCTTCAATAGCGGGAGGTGGGCAGATACGCAGTATTTT. This sequence encodes CASSFNSGRWADTQYF.

The rearrangement uses TRBV19 and TRBJ2-7; 8 bases are a match to TRBD1. Losses at the gene ends were 8 bases for V and 2 bases for J; bases not matched to a gene: 5. Looked up from germline, CDR1 is LNHDA and CDR2 is SQIVND (reference sequence). CDR3 length: 13 residues. The CDR3 is CASRDRGPYEQYF. The CDR3 nucleotides read TGTGCCAGTCGAGACAGGGGCCCCTACGAGCAGTACTTC. Complete variable domain (other parts from reference TRBV19 and TRBJ2-7): DGGITQSPKYLFRKEGQNVTLSCEQNLNHDAMYWYRQDPGQGLRLIYYSQIVNDFQKGDIAEGYSVSREKKESFPLTVTSAQKNPTAFYLCASRDRGPYEQYFGPGTRLTVT.

Sample share makes this clone medium-sized (0.01 to 0.1%). The J gene is TRBJ2-3, the V gene TRBV6-5; 8 positions match TRBD2. This CDR3 region has 16 residues. Unmatched junction bases numbered 11, after V lost 4 bases and J lost 5 bases. CDR1 and CDR2 from the germline V gene are MNHEY and SVGAGI. The CDR3 DNA sequence: TGTGCCAGCAGTTCGGTCACTAGCGGATATGGAGATACGCAGTATTTT. This encodes CASSSVTSGYGDTQYF.

The chain links TRBV11-2 to TRBJ2-7; D is undetermined. Germline V gene lookup returns CDR1 SGHAT and CDR2 FQNNGV. Trimming shortened V by 3 bases and J by 0 bases, and 6 bases separated the two germline ends. The CDR3 runs to 13 residues. The CDR3 loop is CASSFERSYEQYF. The DNA of the CDR3 is TGTGCCAGCAGCTTCGAGCGCTCCTACGAGCAGTACTTC.

The chain uses TRBV30 and TRBJ2-1; TRBD2 matches 9 bases. The CDR3 totals 14 residues. V lost 2 bases to trimming and J lost 8 bases; unmatched junction nucleotides: 7. Germline V gene data show CDR1 as GTSNPN and CDR2 as SVGIG (reference sequence). The CDR3 is CAWSFSGRNDEQFF. The DNA for the CDR3 is TGTGCCTGGAGTTTCAGCGGGAGGAACGATGAGCAGTTCTTC.

V is TRBV4-1 and J is TRBJ2-3; D remains ambiguous. V was clipped by 0 bases and J by 2 bases, with 15 bases between them. The CDR3 runs 17 residues. CDR1 is MGHRA, CDR2 YSYEKL, per germline. CDR3 nucleotide sequence: TGCGCCAGCAGCCAAGAAGGACCGCCGACTTACACAGATACGCAGTATTTT. Its protein product is CASSQEGPPTYTDTQYF.

The chain carries TRBV14 and TRBJ2-4; maybe TRBD2 (5 bases). The CDR3 has 12 amino acids. The V end lost 4 bases, the J end lost 6 bases, and 7 bases lay between the germline ends. Looked up from germline, CDR1 is SGHDN and CDR2 is FVKESK. This CDR3 is CASSPSGNIQYF. CDR3 sequence (DNA): TGTGCCAGCAGCCCCAGCGGAAACATTCAGTACTTC.

This chain connects TRBV28 to TRBJ2-7; D is unclear. The CDR3 loop spans 13 amino acids. CDR1 and CDR2 from the germline V gene are MDHEN and SYDVKM. V gave up 7 bases and J gave up 2 bases, with 12 bases separating them. Here the CDR3 DNA reads TGTGCCAGCACCCCACTCAGGACCTACGAGCAGTACTTC. Encoded protein: CASTPLRTYEQYF.

The rearrangement joins TRBV6-5 to TRBJ1-5, with unresolved D. Looked up from germline, CDR1 is MNHEY and CDR2 is SVGAGI. There are 15 residues in the CDR3. V gave up 4 bases and J gave up 7 bases, with 17 bases separating them. The CDR3 nucleotides read TGTGCCAGCAGTTTTCGGAGGGTTGTTGGACAGCCCCAGCATTTT. Its protein product is CASSFRRVVGQPQHF.

The rearrangement joins TRBV13 to TRBJ2-7; 9 positions agree with TRBD1. This CDR3 spans 14 amino acids. With 5 bases clipped from V and 2 bases from J, the junction kept 4 bases outside the gene matches. Germline loops: CDR1 PRHDT, CDR2 FYEKMQ (reference sequence). Written as DNA, the CDR3 is TGTGCCAGCAGCGGATACAGGGGGCCCTACGAGCAGTACTTC. Protein: CASSGYRGPYEQYF.

The table lists this clone with a few counts. This rearrangement joins TRBV9 to TRBJ1-1; D is unclear. There are 14 residues in the CDR3. Trimming removed 5 bases at V and 3 bases at J, with 14 bases between. Looked up from germline, CDR1 is SGDLS and CDR2 is YYNGEE. Written as DNA, the CDR3 is TGTGCCAGCAGGTCTACTCTAGGGTACACTGAAGCTTTCTTT. This sequence encodes CASRSTLGYTEAFF.

This sequence joins TRBV5-5 and TRBJ1-1; D call uncertain. Germline V gene lookup returns CDR1 SGHKS and CDR2 YYEKEE (reference sequence). V lost 2 bases and J 8 bases, leaving 10 bases between the germline ends. This CDR3 region has 12 residues. The CDR3 region is CASSLVWSEAFF. The CDR3, as DNA: TGTGCCAGCAGCTTAGTGTGGTCCGAAGCTTTCTTT.

This clone occurred a few times. The rearrangement links TRBV4-1 to TRBJ2-5, with a possible D match to TRBD2 (7 bases). CDR1 MGHRA and CDR2 YSYEKL come from the germline V gene. Trimming stripped 0 bases from V and 0 bases from J, with 11 bases between. CDR3 length: 16 amino acids. The CDR3 nucleotides are TGCGCCAGCAGCCAAGATAGGGGGGGGGACCAAGAGACCCAGTACTTC. This codes for CASSQDRGGDQETQYF.

This sequence joins TRBV4-1 and TRBJ1-5; D call uncertain. Germline CDR1 MGHRA, CDR2 YSYEKL. The CDR3 covers 14 residues. V was shortened by 1 base and J by 3 bases, with 7 bases between the two germline ends. CDR3 sequence: CASSQGALNQPQHF. Written as DNA, the CDR3 is TGCGCCAGCAGCCAAGGGGCCCTCAATCAGCCCCAGCATTTT.

A single count supports this clone. The rearrangement joins TRBV7-6 to TRBJ1-1, with D hard to call. The CDR3 runs 14 residues. Germline loops: CDR1 SGHVS, CDR2 FNYEAQ. V was shortened by 1 base and J by 3 bases, with 9 bases between the two germline ends. The DNA for the CDR3 is TGTGCCAGCAGCTTAGAGGTTGGGGACACTGAAGCTTTCTTT. This translates into CASSLEVGDTEAFF.

The CDR3 reads CASSSGLPSAYEQYF. In DNA form, the CDR3 reads TGTGCCAGCAGTTCGGGACTTCCGTCGGCCTACGAGCAGTACTTC. The chain links TRBV6-5 to TRBJ2-7, with D perhaps TRBD2 (6 bases). The V gene's germline CDR1 is MNHEY and CDR2 SVGAGI. The ends were cut back, 4 bases at V and 2 bases at J, with 15 bases in the middle. The CDR3 length is 15 residues.

The chain recombines TRBV28 with TRBJ2-1; D not resolved. CDR3 length: 13 residues. Trimming removed 4 bases from V and 4 bases from J, with 8 bases in between. CDR1 is MDHEN, CDR2 SYDVKM, per germline. CDR3 residues: CASSSGRYNEQFF. The CDR3 DNA reads as TGTGCCAGCAGTTCCGGACGTTACAATGAGCAGTTCTTC.

The J gene is TRBJ2-7, the V gene TRBV28; D tentatively reads TRBD1 or TRBD2 (5 bases each). Germline V gene lookup returns CDR1 MDHEN and CDR2 SYDVKM. V was trimmed by 10 bases and J by 2 bases, leaving 15 bases between them. The CDR3 totals 13 residues. Here the CDR3 reads CAIGTDATYEQYF. The DNA of the CDR3 is TGTGCCATCGGGACGGACGCCACCTACGAGCAGTACTTC.

The V call is TRBV21-1, the J call TRBJ2-7; the table's D call of TRBD2 was not tested on the DNA. TRBV21-1 is annotated as a pseudogene. There are 12 residues in the CDR3. This CDR3 reads CASSRGLAEQYF. Written as DNA, the CDR3 is TGTGCCAGCAGCAGGGGACTAGCGGAGCAGTACTTC.

This clone was seen a single time. The J gene is TRBJ2-2, the V gene TRBV5-1, with a weak D call TRBD2 (6 bases). The CDR3 covers 12 residues. Trimming left V 10 bases short and J 3 bases short, with 10 bases between. From germline, CDR1 is SGHRS and CDR2 YFSETQ. The CDR3 region is CAGRRDTGELFF. Written as DNA, the CDR3 is TGCGCCGGAAGGAGGGACACCGGGGAGCTGTTTTTT.

The rearrangement links TRBV27 to TRBJ2-1, with a possible D match to TRBD2 (7 bases). In germline, CDR1 is MNHEY, CDR2 SMNVEV (reference sequence). V was clipped by 1 base and J by 7 bases, with 17 bases between them. The CDR3 has 16 amino acids. The CDR3 bases are TGTGCCAGCAGTTTATGGGGGCGGGAGTTTCAGAATGAGCAGTTCTTC. It translates to CASSLWGREFQNEQFF.